This record concerns one TCR beta chain sequence. The antigen remains unidentified. The library put unique molecular identifiers onto individual cDNA molecules. One entry per CDR3 protein, called by TCRdb with MiXCR from the RACE reads. The sample gives around 190,000 distinct CDR3 sequences, 20% to 25% of which show up once; less than 7% is in the top ten. This specimen belongs to a study of human T cells and chemical hapten exposure. Study context: Patch testing placed 0.01% DPC on the upper back, with readings at 6 days. Per-sample TCR yield variability stemmed mainly from small pooled library volume differences. Overall study results and limits: Sensitizing to DPC left TCRs with a frequency above 1 in 1000 unaltered.

Time point defined: patch test 1, 2 weeks after DPC sensitization. Described treatment: therapeutic diphenylcyclopropenone sensitization with weekly scalp DPC. From germline, CDR1 is SGHRS and CDR2 YFSETQ. The CDR3 runs 16 residues. V lost 4 bases and J lost 7; bases outside the gene matches: 14. The clonotype comes from a woman in her forties or fifties with alopecia areata. Some clones in this sample may be carry-over from other donors' samples. This material consisted of whole blood, taken in connection with sensitization to the hapten diphenylcyclopropenone (DPC). This chain joins TRBV5-1 and TRBJ2-7; 10 bases agree with TRBD1. The CDR3 here is CASSPATGTGVSEQYF. In nucleotides, the CDR3 is TGCGCCAGCAGCCCGGCGACCGGGACAGGGGTGTCGGAGCAGTACTTC.